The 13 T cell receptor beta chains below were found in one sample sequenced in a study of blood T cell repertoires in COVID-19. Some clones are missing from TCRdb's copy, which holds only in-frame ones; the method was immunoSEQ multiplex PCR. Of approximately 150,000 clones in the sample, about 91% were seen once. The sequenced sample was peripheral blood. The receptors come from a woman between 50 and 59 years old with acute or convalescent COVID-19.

The CDR3 loop is CASSLSTGQNYGYTF. CDR3 coding DNA: TGCGCCAGCAGCTTGTCTACAGGGCAAAACTATGGCTACACCTTC. V and J are TRBV5-1 and TRBJ1-2; D is possibly TRBD1 (6 bases). V was trimmed by 1 base and J by 2 bases, leaving 12 bases between them. The CDR3 consists of 15 residues. Looked up from germline, CDR1 is SGHRS and CDR2 is YFSETQ.

CDR3 region: CASSSAGTIGEKLFF. The CDR3 DNA follows: TGTGCCAGCAGTTCAGCGGGGACAATCGGTGAAAAACTGTTTTTT. This chain joins TRBV7-3 and TRBJ1-4; possibly TRBD1 for D (6 bases). CDR1 is SGHTA and CDR2 is FQGTGA in the germline V gene. Trimming took 6 bases from V and 7 from J, leaving 18 bases between them. The CDR3 runs to 15 residues.

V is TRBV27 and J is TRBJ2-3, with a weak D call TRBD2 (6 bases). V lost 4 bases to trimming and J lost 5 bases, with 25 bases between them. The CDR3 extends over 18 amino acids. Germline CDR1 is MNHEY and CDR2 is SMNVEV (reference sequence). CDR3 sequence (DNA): TGTGCCAGCAGTTCACTCTTTGGTAGACGCACAGCGGGAGATACGCAGTATTTT. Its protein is CASSSLFGRRTAGDTQYF.

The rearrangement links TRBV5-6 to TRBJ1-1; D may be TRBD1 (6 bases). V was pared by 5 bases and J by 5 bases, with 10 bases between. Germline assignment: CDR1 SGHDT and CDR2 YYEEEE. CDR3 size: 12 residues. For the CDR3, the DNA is TGTGCCAGCAGTAAAACAGGGACTGAAGCTTTCTTT. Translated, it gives CASSKTGTEAFF.

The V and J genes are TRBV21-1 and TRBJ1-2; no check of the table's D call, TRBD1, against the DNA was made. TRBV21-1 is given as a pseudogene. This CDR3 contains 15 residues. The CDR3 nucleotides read TGTGCCAGCAGCGAGAGGACACGGCCTAACTATGGCTACACCTTC. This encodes CASSERTRPNYGYTF.

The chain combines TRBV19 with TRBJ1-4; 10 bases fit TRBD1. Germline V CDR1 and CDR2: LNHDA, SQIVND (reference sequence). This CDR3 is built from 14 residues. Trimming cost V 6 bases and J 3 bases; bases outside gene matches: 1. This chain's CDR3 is CASRDRGANEKLFF. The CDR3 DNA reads TGTGCCAGTAGGGACAGGGGGGCTAATGAAAAACTGTTTTTT.

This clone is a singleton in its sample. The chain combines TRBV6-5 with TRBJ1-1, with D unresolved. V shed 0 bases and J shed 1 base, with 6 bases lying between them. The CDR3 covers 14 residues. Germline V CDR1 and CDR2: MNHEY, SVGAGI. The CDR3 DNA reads TGTGCCAGCAGTTACTCGGAGGGGAACACTGAAGCTTTCTTT. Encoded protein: CASSYSEGNTEAFF.

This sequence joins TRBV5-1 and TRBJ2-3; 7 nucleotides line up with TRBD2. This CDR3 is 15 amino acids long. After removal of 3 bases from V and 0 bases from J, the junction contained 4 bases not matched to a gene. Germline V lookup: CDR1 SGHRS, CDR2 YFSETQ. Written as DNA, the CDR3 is TGCGCCAGCAGCTCCAGCGGGGCTAGCACAGATACGCAGTATTTT. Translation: CASSSSGASTDTQYF. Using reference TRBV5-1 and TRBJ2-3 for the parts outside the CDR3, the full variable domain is KAGVTQTPRYLIKTRGQQVTLSCSPISGHRSVSWYQQTPGQGLQFLFEYFSETQRNKGNFPGRFSGRQFSNSRSEMNVSTLELGDSALYLCASSSSGASTDTQYFGPGTRLTVL.

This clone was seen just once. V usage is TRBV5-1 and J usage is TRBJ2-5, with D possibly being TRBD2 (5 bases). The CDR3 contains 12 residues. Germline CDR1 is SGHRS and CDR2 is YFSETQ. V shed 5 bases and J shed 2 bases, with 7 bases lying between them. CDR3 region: CASRRGQETQYF. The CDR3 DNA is TGCGCCAGCAGGCGAGGGCAAGAGACCCAGTACTTC.

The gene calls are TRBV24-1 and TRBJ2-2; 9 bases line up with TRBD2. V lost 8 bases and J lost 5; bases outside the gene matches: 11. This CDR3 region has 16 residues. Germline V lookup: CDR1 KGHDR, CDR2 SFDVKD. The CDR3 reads CATKSRREGRTGELFF. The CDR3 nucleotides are TGTGCCACCAAGTCCAGGCGGGAGGGTAGGACCGGGGAGCTGTTTTTT.

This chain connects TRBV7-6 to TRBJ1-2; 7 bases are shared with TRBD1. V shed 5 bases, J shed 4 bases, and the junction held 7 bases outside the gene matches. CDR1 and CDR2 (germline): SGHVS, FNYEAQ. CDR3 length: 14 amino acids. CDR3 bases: TGTGCCAGCAGCCCCAGGGGGATTGGCTATGGCTACACCTTC. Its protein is CASSPRGIGYGYTF. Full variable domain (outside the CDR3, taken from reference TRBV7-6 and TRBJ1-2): GAGVSQSPRYKVTKRGQDVALRCDPISGHVSLYWYRQALGQGPEFLTYFNYEAQQDKSGLPNDRFSAERPEGSISTLTIQRTEQRDSAMYRCASSPRGIGYGYTFGSGTRLTVV.

The CDR3 here is CSASLQAYTQYF. The DNA for the CDR3 is TGCAGTGCTAGTTTACAGGCGTATACGCAGTATTTT. The rearrangement uses TRBV20-1 and TRBJ2-3; D is perhaps TRBD1 (5 bases). CDR1 and CDR2 from the germline V gene are DFQATT and SNEGSKA (reference sequence). Trimming took off 3 bases at V and 7 bases at J, with 11 bases between the two ends. This CDR3 is 12 amino acids long.

CDR3 DNA sequence: TGTGCCACCAGCAGAGATGTAGGGGTCCATAATCAGCCCCAGCATTTT. Translation: CATSRDVGVHNQPQHF. V usage is TRBV15 and J usage is TRBJ1-5, with a possible D match to TRBD1 (5 bases). Germline V gene sequence: CDR1 LNHNV, CDR2 YYDKDF (reference sequence). CDR3 length: 16 amino acids. Trimming left V 0 bases short and J 4 bases short, with 13 bases between.